A single sample gave rise to the 28 T cell receptor beta chains below, sequenced in a study of CD8 T cells in ankylosing spondylitis. Each CDR3 protein gets one entry after TCRdb re-called the 5' RACE reads with MiXCR. The sample holds about 240,000 distinct CDR3 sequences, about 10% seen once. The sample taken for sequencing was blood, either unsorted or a sorted T cell fraction (not recorded which). The receptors were gathered from a male donor with ankylosing spondylitis or in good health (not recorded which).

This clonotype was seen many times. V gene TRBV7-6 combines with J gene TRBJ2-1; D is perhaps TRBD1 or TRBD2 (5 bases each). This CDR3 is 16 amino acids long. V was shortened by 1 base and J by 2 bases, with 12 bases between the two germline ends. CDR1 SGHVS and CDR2 FNYEAQ come from the germline V gene. CDR3 DNA: TGTGCCAGCAGCTTAGAGGCAGGGACCCCCTACAATGAGCAGTTCTTC. Protein: CASSLEAGTPYNEQFF.

The chain carries TRBV14 and TRBJ2-2; D is uncertain. In germline, CDR1 is SGHDN, CDR2 FVKESK. Trimming pared 9 bases from V and 2 bases from J, leaving 10 bases between. This CDR3 has 13 amino acids. The CDR3 DNA sequence: TGTGCCAGTCAGGCAGCCAACACCGGGGAGCTGTTTTTT. Its protein product is CASQAANTGELFF.

This clonotype was counted many times. The chain uses TRBV5-1 and TRBJ2-7; 11 positions match TRBD2. Trimming removed 4 bases from V and 1 base from J; junction bases left unmatched: 4. The CDR3 runs 15 residues. Looked up from germline, CDR1 is SGHRS and CDR2 is YFSETQ. The CDR3 region has the DNA TGCGCCAGCAGCCCAACTAGCGGGGGTTCCTACGAGCAGTACTTC. Translating it yields CASSPTSGGSYEQYF.

This clonotype appeared a few times. The chain employs TRBV28 and TRBJ2-1; D call uncertain. Germline values: CDR1 MDHEN, CDR2 SYDVKM. V was trimmed by 2 bases and J by 15 bases, leaving 11 bases between them. The CDR3 contains 11 residues. This CDR3 is CASSLKDARFF. CDR3 DNA sequence: TGTGCCAGCAGTTTAAAGGACGCGCGGTTCTTC.

This clonotype was observed many times. This sequence joins TRBV20-1 and TRBJ2-4, with D perhaps TRBD2 (6 bases). This CDR3 has 14 amino acids. V was shortened by 2 bases and J by 5 bases, with 13 bases between the two germline ends. CDR1 DFQATT and CDR2 SNEGSKA come from the germline V gene (reference sequence). Here the CDR3 reads CSARYGGSENIQYF. CDR3 bases: TGCAGTGCTAGATACGGGGGTAGCGAAAACATTCAGTACTTC.

This clonotype was detected many times. CDR3 in amino acids: CASSLTGASNQPQHF. The CDR3 nucleotides read TGTGCCAGCAGCTTAACAGGGGCTAGCAATCAGCCCCAGCATTTT. The genes are TRBV11-2 and TRBJ1-5; 7 bases align to TRBD1. The CDR3 has 15 amino acids. Germline-derived CDR1 and CDR2 are SGHAT and FQNNGV. V dropped 2 bases and J dropped 0; count of bases not matched to a gene: 1.

V and J are TRBV6-5 and TRBJ2-3; a possible D gene is TRBD2 (6 bases). The CDR3 spans 15 residues. V lost 0 bases and J lost 5, with 12 bases in between. Per the germline V gene, CDR1 is MNHEY and CDR2 is SVGAGI. This CDR3 reads CASSYSAGGGDTQYF. CDR3 DNA sequence: TGTGCCAGCAGTTACTCTGCCGGGGGTGGAGATACGCAGTATTTT.

This clonotype was seen repeatedly, ten times or more. The chain couples TRBV4-1 to TRBJ1-6; 7 positions match TRBD1. Per the germline V gene, CDR1 is MGHRA and CDR2 is YSYEKL. The CDR3 contains 15 residues. V lost 3 bases and J lost 8; bases outside the gene matches: 7. The CDR3 is CASSQGEGGYSPLHF. DNA of the CDR3: TGCGCCAGCAGCCAGGGTGAAGGGGGCTATTCACCCCTCCACTTT.

The chain uses TRBV5-1 and TRBJ2-1, with TRBD2 identical over 14 bases. The CDR3 loop spans 19 amino acids. Germline trimming cut 4 bases from V and 6 bases from J; bases unmatched to any gene: 15. Per germline, CDR1 SGHRS and CDR2 YFSETQ. The CDR3 bases are TGCGCCAGCAGCAGGGGGATATGGCCAGGGACTAGCGGGAGCAATGAGCAGTTCTTC. Translated: CASSRGIWPGTSGSNEQFF.

This clonotype came up many times. At one end, the junction sequence differs from germline, possibly due to a read error. The chain combines TRBV6-5 with TRBJ2-2; D unresolved. The length of the CDR3 is 13 residues. Germline loops: CDR1 MNHEY, CDR2 SVGAGI. For the CDR3, the DNA is TGTGCCGGCAGTTTAGGAGCGTACGGGGAGCTGTTTTTT. Translating it yields CAGSLGAYGELFF.

This clonotype was picked up many times. The V gene is TRBV4-1, the J gene TRBJ2-7; perhaps D is TRBD1 or TRBD2 (5 bases each). Germline V gives CDR1 MGHRA, CDR2 YSYEKL. The CDR3 length is 14 residues. V gave up 3 bases and J gave up 2 bases, with 11 bases separating them. CDR3 loop: CASSQGPIPYEQYF. For the CDR3, the DNA is TGCGCCAGCAGCCAGGGACCAATACCCTACGAGCAGTACTTC.

This clonotype was found many times. The chain recombines TRBV6-5 with TRBJ2-7; no firm D call. The V and J ends lost 2 bases and 2 bases respectively, with 13 bases between them. This CDR3 spans 15 amino acids. Germline CDR1 MNHEY, CDR2 SVGAGI. The CDR3 DNA reads as TGTGCCAGCAGTTACGGGCCGATGAACGCCTACGAGCAGTACTTC. Protein: CASSYGPMNAYEQYF.

In its sample, this clonotype was seen a few times. The junction differs from germline at one of its ends, possibly a read error. CDR3 residues: CASSPPTSGRAGF. The DNA for the CDR3 is TGTGCCAGCAGTCCCCCAACTAGTGGGAGGGCCGGGTTT. J is TRBJ2-3 and V is TRBV28, with TRBD2 matching over 7 bases. The CDR3 runs to 13 residues. The V gene's germline CDR1 is MDHEN and CDR2 SYDVKM.

The rearrangement joins TRBV10-3 to TRBJ2-7; D unclear. Germline V CDR1 and CDR2: ENHRY, SYGVKD. The CDR3 runs 13 residues. Trimming stripped 3 bases from V and 7 bases from J, with 13 bases between. The CDR3 here is CAISDLGSDEQYF. Written as DNA, the CDR3 is TGTGCCATCAGTGATCTCGGCAGCGATGAGCAGTACTTC.

Only a few counts were recorded for this clonotype. The genes are TRBV7-8 and TRBJ2-7, with D uncertain. V dropped 2 bases and J dropped 2 bases, with 7 bases sitting between them. Germline V lookup: CDR1 SGHVS, CDR2 FQNEAQ. The CDR3 has 13 residues. The CDR3 nucleotides read TGTGCCAGCAGCTTACCTCCAACCTACGAGCAGTACTTC. It codes for CASSLPPTYEQYF.

This clonotype was picked up many times. The chain couples TRBV4-1 to TRBJ2-7; D ambiguous. V dropped 4 bases and J dropped 2 bases, with 21 bases sitting between them. Germline assignment: CDR1 MGHRA and CDR2 YSYEKL. The CDR3 consists of 17 residues. CDR3: CASSPLRVRGAAYEQYF. DNA of the CDR3: TGCGCCAGCAGCCCTCTCCGGGTGAGAGGAGCCGCCTACGAGCAGTACTTC.

This clonotype was seen ten or more times. The gene calls are TRBV5-1 and TRBJ1-6; possibly TRBD1 for D (6 bases). The CDR3 totals 14 residues. The germline V and J ends were trimmed by 1 base and 5 bases, with 7 bases remaining between them. Germline CDR1 and CDR2: SGHRS and YFSETQ. The DNA of the CDR3 is TGCGCCAGCAGCTTGCGGACAGATAATTCACCCCTCCACTTT. Amino acid sequence: CASSLRTDNSPLHF. Using reference TRBV5-1 and TRBJ1-6 for the parts outside the CDR3, the full variable domain is KAGVTQTPRYLIKTRGQQVTLSCSPISGHRSVSWYQQTPGQGLQFLFEYFSETQRNKGNFPGRFSGRQFSNSRSEMNVSTLELGDSALYLCASSLRTDNSPLHFGNGTRLTVT.

This clonotype was counted at least ten times. This sequence joins TRBV25-1 and TRBJ2-2; 9 nucleotides line up with TRBD1. With 3 bases clipped from V and 5 bases from J, the junction kept 7 bases outside the gene matches. This CDR3 is 16 amino acids long. Germline CDR1 MGHDK, CDR2 SYGVNS. The CDR3 spells CASSETGTGRTGELFF. CDR3 in DNA: TGTGCCAGCAGTGAGACCGGGACAGGGAGAACCGGGGAGCTGTTTTTT.

The V call is TRBV6-5, the J call TRBJ2-5; the D gene is possibly TRBD1 (6 bases). CDR1 and CDR2 from the germline V gene are MNHEY and SVGAGI. V lost 2 bases and J 5 bases, leaving 9 bases between the germline ends. This CDR3 has 13 amino acids. The CDR3 sequence is CASSYRQDETQYF. The CDR3 DNA reads TGTGCCAGCAGTTACAGACAGGATGAGACCCAGTACTTC.

The V and J genes are TRBV7-2 and TRBJ1-5; D gene unclear. This CDR3 comprises 14 residues. Germline CDR1 SGHTA, CDR2 FQGNSA. Trimming cost V 1 base and J 10 bases, with 14 bases left between them. CDR3 nucleotide sequence: TGTGCCAGCAGCTTAGGGGTTAGCCGGCAACCCCAGCATTTT. Translating gives CASSLGVSRQPQHF.

J is TRBJ1-3 and V is TRBV5-5; tentative D call: TRBD1 (6 bases). CDR1 is SGHKS, CDR2 YYEKEE, per germline (reference sequence). The CDR3 length is 16 residues. V was clipped by 4 bases and J by 0 bases, with 14 bases between them. This CDR3 is CASSDYRVRSGNTIYF. CDR3 sequence (DNA): TGTGCCAGCAGCGACTACAGGGTTCGCTCTGGAAACACCATATATTTT.

This clonotype has at least ten counts. This chain uses TRBV5-1 with TRBJ2-7; D perhaps matches TRBD2 (6 bases). Germline V gene lookup returns CDR1 SGHRS and CDR2 YFSETQ. Trimming removed 0 bases at V and 4 bases at J, with 14 bases between. The length of the CDR3 is 15 residues. The CDR3 DNA is TGCGCCAGCAGCTTGGCCGCGGTAGGGAGGTACGAGCAGTACTTC. As protein: CASSLAAVGRYEQYF.

This clonotype appeared a single time. The V call is TRBV7-9, the J call TRBJ1-2; 9 positions agree with TRBD1. Germline CDR1 SEHNR, CDR2 FQNEAQ (reference sequence). J gave up 2 bases and V 4 bases, and 5 bases lay outside the gene matches. The CDR3 covers 15 residues. CDR3 DNA: TGTGCCAGCAGCTCGCGAGGGACAGGGAACTATGGCTACACCTTC. Amino acid sequence: CASSSRGTGNYGYTF.

Ten or more counts support this clonotype. The V call is TRBV12-3 or TRBV12-4, the J call TRBJ2-2; 7 bases are shared with TRBD2. CDR3 size: 17 residues. Losses at the gene ends were 1 base for V and 1 base for J; bases not matched to a gene: 6. The DNA for the CDR3 is TGTGCCAGCAGTTTAGTAATCGCGGGAGAGAACACCGGGGAGCTGTTTTTT. This gives the protein CASSLVIAGENTGELFF.

Ten or more counts support this clonotype. The chain joins TRBV29-1 to TRBJ2-3; D is unresolved. This CDR3 is 11 amino acids long. From germline, CDR1 is SQVTM and CDR2 ANQGSEA. Between the trimmed V and J ends, which lost 5 bases and 8 bases, there was a span of 11 bases. Written as DNA, the CDR3 is TGCAGCGTTTTGTGGGTGGGTACGCAGTATTTT. This gives the protein CSVLWVGTQYF.

This clonotype was seen at least ten times. This rearrangement joins TRBV5-1 to TRBJ2-3, with D possibly matching TRBD2 (6 bases). The CDR3 sequence is 14 residues long. V lost 7 bases to trimming and J lost 2 bases, with 14 bases between them. In germline, CDR1 is SGHRS, CDR2 YFSETQ. CDR3 sequence reads: CASRLGAITDTQYF. In DNA, the CDR3 is TGCGCCAGCCGACTAGGGGCTATCACAGATACGCAGTATTTT.

The table lists this clonotype with many counts. As DNA, the CDR3 is TGCGCCAGCAGCCCTCTCCAGCGCACCGGGGAGCTGTTTTTT. Translating it yields CASSPLQRTGELFF. V is TRBV5-1 and J is TRBJ2-2; D remains unclear. The CDR3 loop spans 14 amino acids. V was shortened by 4 bases and J by 4 bases, with 11 bases between the two germline ends. Germline V gives CDR1 SGHRS, CDR2 YFSETQ.

This clonotype was observed at least ten times. The genes are TRBV20-1 and TRBJ2-7; TRBD2 is a possible D gene (6 bases). CDR1 DFQATT and CDR2 SNEGSKA come from the germline V gene (reference sequence). CDR3 size: 15 residues. V lost 2 bases and J lost 3, with 17 bases in between. In DNA, the CDR3 is TGCAGTGCTAGACCCATTTACGGGAGTTTCTACGAGCAGTACTTC. It encodes CSARPIYGSFYEQYF.